The 27 T cell receptor beta chains reported below all come from one sample, sequenced in a study of T cell repertoires in cytomegalovirus infection. Using its own MiXCR run on the reads, TCRdb lists one record per CDR3 protein. The sample comprises around 350,000 distinct CDR3 sequences, 15% to 20% of which are singletons, and approximately 8% rests with the top ten. Sequences were obtained from PBMCs. The receptor set was obtained from a human donor in good health (CMV status not recorded). Some clones in this sample may be carry-over from other donors' samples.

In its sample, this clonotype was seen many times. CDR3 DNA sequence: TGTGCCAGCAGCTCCCCAGGGGGGTTAGCCAAAAACATTCAGTACTTC. Translating it yields CASSSPGGLAKNIQYF. The rearrangement links TRBV7-2 to TRBJ2-4; tentatively, D is TRBD1 (7 bases). Germline values: CDR1 SGHTA, CDR2 FQGNSA. The CDR3 totals 16 residues. V lost 4 bases, J lost 0 bases, and 13 bases lay in between.

This clonotype was detected many times. The chain links TRBV7-2 to TRBJ2-3; 7 bases align to TRBD1. The CDR3 extends over 13 amino acids. Unmatched junction bases numbered 5, after V lost 5 bases and J lost 6 bases. Germline V lookup: CDR1 SGHTA, CDR2 FQGNSA. This CDR3 is CASSIQGKDTQYF. CDR3 DNA sequence: TGTGCCAGCAGCATACAGGGGAAGGATACGCAGTATTTT.

This clonotype was picked up many times. This chain uses TRBV5-1 with TRBJ2-7; weak D call: TRBD1 (6 bases). V was shortened by 0 bases and J by 1 base, with 11 bases between the two germline ends. The CDR3 totals 15 residues. Germline CDR1 SGHRS, CDR2 YFSETQ. CDR3 coding DNA: TGCGCCAGCAGCTTGGAACAGGGTATTTCCTACGAGCAGTACTTC. It yields the protein CASSLEQGISYEQYF.

This clonotype was counted only a few times. The chain has TRBV19 and TRBJ2-4; TRBD2 might be the D (6 bases). CDR3 length: 16 amino acids. V lost 5 bases to trimming and J lost 0 bases, with 14 bases between them. Per germline, CDR1 LNHDA and CDR2 SQIVND (reference sequence). CDR3 protein: CASSAGPLLAKNIQYF. For the CDR3, the DNA is TGTGCCAGTAGTGCGGGGCCTCTCTTAGCCAAAAACATTCAGTACTTC.

The chain combines TRBV19 with TRBJ2-5, with TRBD1 matching 8 bases. CDR1 is LNHDA and CDR2 is SQIVND in the germline V gene (reference sequence). The CDR3 extends over 16 amino acids. J gave up 3 bases and V 5 bases, and 11 bases lay outside the gene matches. CDR3 loop: CASSPARTGKKETQYF. The CDR3 DNA sequence: TGTGCCAGTAGTCCCGCCCGGACAGGGAAAAAAGAGACCCAGTACTTC.

The chain employs TRBV5-1 and TRBJ1-1; unclear D gene. V lost 5 bases and J lost 2, with 13 bases in between. The V gene's germline CDR1 is SGHRS and CDR2 YFSETQ. This CDR3 spans 14 amino acids. As DNA, the CDR3 is TGCGCCAGCAGGTCCAATGCGGGTAACACTGAAGCTTTCTTT. It translates to CASRSNAGNTEAFF. The variable domain in full, completed from reference TRBV5-1 and TRBJ1-1, reads KAGVTQTPRYLIKTRGQQVTLSCSPISGHRSVSWYQQTPGQGLQFLFEYFSETQRNKGNFPGRFSGRQFSNSRSEMNVSTLELGDSALYLCASRSNAGNTEAFFGQGTRLTVV.

This clonotype came up many times. The V gene is TRBV7-2, the J gene TRBJ1-2; D possibly corresponds to TRBD1 (6 bases). This CDR3 has 14 amino acids. Looked up from germline, CDR1 is SGHTA and CDR2 is FQGNSA. Between the trimmed V and J ends, which lost 4 bases and 2 bases, there was a span of 11 bases. In nucleotides, the CDR3 is TGTGCCAGCAGCTCCAGGGGATTGAACTATGGCTACACCTTC. Protein: CASSSRGLNYGYTF.

This sequence joins TRBV4-3 and TRBJ2-3; TRBD2 agrees at 11 bases. The CDR3 is 17 residues long. V trimming: 0 bases; J trimming: 5 bases; junction bases outside the gene matches: 7. Germline CDR1 is LGHNA and CDR2 is YSLEER. The CDR3 loop reads CASSQDLLAGELDTQYF. Written as DNA, the CDR3 is TGCGCCAGCAGCCAAGATTTACTAGCGGGAGAATTAGATACGCAGTATTTT.

The sample holds many counts of this clonotype. The V call is TRBV5-4, the J call TRBJ2-7; 10 bases are shared with TRBD1. The V and J ends lost 4 bases and 4 bases, in that order; junction bases with no gene match: 8. The germline gives CDR1 SGHNT, CDR2 YYREEE (reference sequence). This CDR3 region has 15 residues. The CDR3 DNA sequence: TGTGCCAGCAGCGCGACCGGGACAGGGGCATACGAGCAGTACTTC. This gives the protein CASSATGTGAYEQYF.

This clonotype was observed a few times. The CDR3 nucleotides are TGTGCCAGCAGCTTATTACCCGTTTTAGGCTCCTACGAGCAGTACTTC. It codes for CASSLLPVLGSYEQYF. The genes are TRBV7-2 and TRBJ2-7; D not certain. Trimming left V 2 bases short and J 0 bases short, with 14 bases between. The CDR3 consists of 16 residues. Germline V lookup: CDR1 SGHTA, CDR2 FQGNSA.

This clonotype occurred many times. The V call is TRBV7-2, the J call TRBJ1-1; D unresolved. Trimming took off 4 bases at V and 7 bases at J, with 13 bases between the two ends. This CDR3 is built from 13 residues. In germline, CDR1 is SGHTA, CDR2 FQGNSA. CDR3 nucleotide sequence: TGTGCCAGCAGCTACCATAGGGCTCTTGAAGCTTTCTTT. Protein: CASSYHRALEAFF.

This clonotype came up a few times. The chain links TRBV28 to TRBJ2-1, with 11 positions matching TRBD2. J lost 9 bases, V lost 5 bases, and 9 bases had no gene match. CDR3 length equals 15 residues. Germline assignment: CDR1 MDHEN and CDR2 SYDVKM. CDR3 in DNA: TGTGCCAGCAGTCCGCTAGCGGGGGGCCTCAGTGAGCAGTTCTTC. Protein product: CASSPLAGGLSEQFF.

The chain uses TRBV2 and TRBJ2-1, with 11 positions matching TRBD2. Germline V CDR1 and CDR2: SNHLY, FYNNEI. The CDR3 sequence is 16 residues long. J was trimmed by 6 bases and V by 5 bases; bases with no gene match: 9. The CDR3 here is CASSLYPSGGRNEQFF. The CDR3, as DNA: TGTGCCAGCAGTCTCTATCCTAGCGGGGGGCGCAATGAGCAGTTCTTC.

This chain connects TRBV6-6 to TRBJ2-6; the match to TRBD1 covers 9 bases. The germline CDR1 and CDR2 sequences are MNHNY and SVGAGI (reference sequence). This CDR3 has 16 amino acids. The J segment lost 3 bases and the V segment lost 6 bases, leaving 6 bases of the junction unmatched. The CDR3 spells CASSRGQGLGANVLTF. The CDR3 bases are TGTGCCAGCAGCCGGGGACAGGGCCTTGGGGCCAACGTCCTGACTTTC.

V gene TRBV20-1 combines with J gene TRBJ2-1, with 9 nucleotides matching TRBD1. The CDR3 is 14 residues long. J gave up 10 bases and V 6 bases, and 13 bases lay outside the gene matches. Per germline, CDR1 DFQATT and CDR2 SNEGSKA (reference sequence). CDR3 coding DNA: TGCAGTGCCCCCGGGACAGGGAGTTCACGGGAGCAGTTCTTC. It is translated as CSAPGTGSSREQFF.

This clonotype has at least ten counts. The chain carries TRBV7-2 and TRBJ1-5; the D is unclear. V was cut by 2 bases and J by 2 bases, with 13 bases left in between. The germline CDR1 and CDR2 sequences are SGHTA and FQGNSA. There are 16 residues in the CDR3. CDR3: CASSLLIGQRNQPQHF. In DNA, the CDR3 is TGTGCCAGCAGCTTATTAATTGGGCAGCGCAATCAGCCCCAGCATTTT.

V and J are TRBV6-1 and TRBJ1-1, with 7 positions matching TRBD1. V shed 6 bases and J 2 bases; nucleotides not matched to a gene: 6. CDR3 length: 14 residues. Germline V gives CDR1 MNHNS, CDR2 SASEGT. This chain's CDR3 is CASSHRQGNTEAFF. CDR3 nucleotides: TGTGCCAGCAGCCATAGACAGGGAAACACTGAAGCTTTCTTT.

This clonotype has more than one count but fewer than ten. The chain uses TRBV19 and TRBJ2-2, with 7 bases that match TRBD1. The CDR3 has 11 residues. V shed 10 bases and J 6 bases; nucleotides not matched to a gene: 2. Germline V gene lookup returns CDR1 LNHDA and CDR2 SQIVND (reference sequence). The CDR3 loop reads CATQGAGELFF. Here the CDR3 DNA reads TGTGCCACCCAGGGGGCCGGGGAGCTGTTTTTT.

This clonotype was observed a few times. The rearrangement joins TRBV20-1 to TRBJ2-7; possibly TRBD1 for D (6 bases). CDR1 DFQATT and CDR2 SNEGSKA come from the germline V gene (reference sequence). V was trimmed by 1 base and J by 3 bases, leaving 13 bases between them. The CDR3 is 14 residues long. The CDR3 DNA is TGCAGTGCTAGAGGACGCAGGGGAGTCTACGAGCAGTACTTC. As protein: CSARGRRGVYEQYF.

There are a few counts of this clonotype. The chain carries TRBV12-3 or TRBV12-4 and TRBJ2-7; D perhaps matches TRBD2 (5 bases). The CDR3 runs 12 residues. The V and J ends lost 5 bases and 9 bases respectively, with 14 bases between them. The CDR3 DNA reads as TGTGCCAGCAGTCAAGGAGGTCTAAGGCAGTACTTC. This sequence encodes CASSQGGLRQYF.

The chain uses TRBV12-3 or TRBV12-4 and TRBJ1-5; D gene ambiguous. The CDR3 is 12 residues long. V was pared by 4 bases and J by 9 bases, with 10 bases between. CDR3 residues: CASSYSRGPQHF. In nucleotides, the CDR3 is TGTGCCAGCAGTTACAGCCGGGGGCCCCAGCATTTT.

In this sample, this clonotype turned up a few times. The chain employs TRBV6-5 and TRBJ1-4; 7 bases line up with TRBD1. The J segment lost 6 bases and the V segment lost 0 bases, leaving 7 bases of the junction unmatched. The germline V gene has CDR1 MNHEY and CDR2 SVGAGI. The CDR3 sequence is 16 residues long. The CDR3 bases are TGTGCCAGCAGTTACTCGGGGAGGGGGACAGATGAAAAACTGTTTTTT. Translation: CASSYSGRGTDEKLFF.

This clonotype was counted a few times. DNA of the CDR3: TGTGCCAGTAGTATCGTCCGGACAGACTATGGCTACACCTTC. Its translation is CASSIVRTDYGYTF. The gene calls are TRBV19 and TRBJ1-2, with a tentative D call TRBD1 (6 bases). Germline-derived CDR1 and CDR2 are LNHDA and SQIVND (reference sequence). The CDR3 contains 14 residues. Trimming left V 3 bases short and J 3 bases short, with 11 bases between. Full variable domain (remainder filled in from reference TRBV19 and TRBJ1-2): DGGITQSPKYLFRKEGQNVTLSCEQNLNHDAMYWYRQDPGQGLRLIYYSQIVNDFQKGDIAEGYSVSREKKESFPLTVTSAQKNPTAFYLCASSIVRTDYGYTFGSGTRLTVV.

This clonotype was detected ten times or more. This rearrangement joins TRBV12-3 or TRBV12-4 to TRBJ2-5; D possibly corresponds to TRBD1 (5 bases). Trimming took 4 bases from V and 5 from J, leaving 8 bases between them. This CDR3 has 12 residues. The CDR3 DNA reads TGTGCCAGCAGTTACCCAGGGGAGACCCAGTACTTC. Translating it yields CASSYPGETQYF.

To note about this clonotype: A read error may be the cause here, since a much bigger clone is one base away. The chain uses TRBV6-8 and TRBJ1-1; D might be TRBD1 (6 bases). Germline V CDR1 and CDR2: MNHGY, SAAAGT. Trimming removed 4 bases from V and 10 bases from J, with 22 bases in between. The CDR3 consists of 15 residues. CDR3 bases: TGTGCCAGCAGTTTGGAGATGACGGGGGCTTTTGGAGCTTTCTTT. Translation: CASSLEMTGAFGAFF.

The chain carries TRBV7-6 and TRBJ2-1, with D tentatively TRBD2 (5 bases). Germline CDR1 and CDR2: SGHVS and FNYEAQ. CDR3 length: 15 amino acids. Trimming took off 7 bases at V and 4 bases at J, with 17 bases between the two ends. CDR3 nucleotide sequence: TGTGCCAGCAACCCGGAAGGACTGGGTTACAATGAGCAGTTCTTC. Amino acid sequence: CASNPEGLGYNEQFF. The full variable domain, with the rest looked up from reference TRBV7-6 and TRBJ2-1, is GAGVSQSPRYKVTKRGQDVALRCDPISGHVSLYWYRQALGQGPEFLTYFNYEAQQDKSGLPNDRFSAERPEGSISTLTIQRTEQRDSAMYRCASNPEGLGYNEQFFGPGTRLTVL.

This clonotype turned up a few times. The rearrangement links TRBV19 to TRBJ1-3, with TRBD1 matching 7 bases. In germline, CDR1 is LNHDA, CDR2 SQIVND (reference sequence). The CDR3 runs 14 residues. V dropped 8 bases and J dropped 3; count of bases not matched to a gene: 7. Here the CDR3 reads CASCNRGFGNTIYF. The CDR3 DNA follows: TGTGCCAGTTGTAACAGGGGTTTTGGAAACACCATATATTTT.